The clone carrying this T cell receptor (beta chain) was found a few times. The entry originates in a study of blood T cell repertoires in COVID-19. Background on the study: Spain, Italy and the United States supplied samples that represented acute and convalescent COVID-19. Sample material is recorded as cDNA or gDNA derived from T cells, B-cell-depleted T cells, or PBMCs.

Original handling: How many nucleated cells were present was estimated from reference gene primer amplification. Libraries were prepared by immunoSEQ multiplex PCR; TCRdb keeps only in-frame clonotypes and omits some of them. That table is the source of V, J and clone size, and D and trimming were worked out from the DNA. The sample holds about 410,000 clones, around 86% seen once. Sequencing was performed on peripheral blood. This sequence was found in a woman in her thirties with active or convalescent COVID-19.

The CDR3 region has the DNA TGTGCCAGCAGCCCACCTCCGGGACTAGCTAGTGGGGCCAACGTCCTGACTTTC. As protein: CASSPPPGLASGANVLTF. The chain uses TRBV7-2 and TRBJ2-6, with 9 bases fitting TRBD2. The V gene's germline CDR1 is SGHTA and CDR2 FQGNSA. V shed 5 bases and J 3 bases; nucleotides not matched to a gene: 11. There are 18 residues in the CDR3.